This T cell receptor beta chain emerged from a study of blood T cell repertoires in COVID-19. The wider study: Samples of COVID-19 (acute and convalescent) were obtained from the United States, Italy and Spain.

In the original workflow: Researchers report that nucleated cell counts were estimated from reference gene primer amplification. Sequenced by immunoSEQ multiplex PCR; TCRdb stores in-frame clones only, minus some. Clone size and the V and J calls come from that table; the DNA yielded D and trimming. Among about 320,000 clones listed, around 88% were seen once. Germline trimming cut 6 bases from V and 6 bases from J; bases unmatched to any gene: 10. Germline values: CDR1 PRHDT, CDR2 FYEKMQ (reference sequence). There are 14 residues in the CDR3. This receptor was identified in a woman aged 45-60 years with acute or convalescent COVID-19. V is TRBV13 and J is TRBJ2-5, with 7 bases that match TRBD2. Sequencing used peripheral blood. In DNA form, the CDR3 reads TGTGCCAGCAGATCGTCCGGGGGGAGAAAGACCCAGTACTTC. Residues: CASRSSGGRKTQYF.